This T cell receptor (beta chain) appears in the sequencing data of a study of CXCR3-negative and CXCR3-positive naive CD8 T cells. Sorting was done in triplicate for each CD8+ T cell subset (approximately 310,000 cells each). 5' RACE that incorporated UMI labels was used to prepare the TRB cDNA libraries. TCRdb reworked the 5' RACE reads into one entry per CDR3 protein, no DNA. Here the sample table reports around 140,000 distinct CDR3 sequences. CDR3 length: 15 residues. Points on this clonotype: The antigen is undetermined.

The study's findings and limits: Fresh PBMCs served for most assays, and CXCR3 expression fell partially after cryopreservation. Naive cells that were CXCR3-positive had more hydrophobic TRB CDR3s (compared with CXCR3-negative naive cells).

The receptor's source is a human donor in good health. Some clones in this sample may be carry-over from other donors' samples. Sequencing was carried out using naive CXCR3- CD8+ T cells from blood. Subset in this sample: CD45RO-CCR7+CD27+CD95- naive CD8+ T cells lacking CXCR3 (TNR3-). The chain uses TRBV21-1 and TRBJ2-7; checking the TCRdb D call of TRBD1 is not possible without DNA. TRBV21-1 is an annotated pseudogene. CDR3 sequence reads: CASSTWTGATYEQYF.